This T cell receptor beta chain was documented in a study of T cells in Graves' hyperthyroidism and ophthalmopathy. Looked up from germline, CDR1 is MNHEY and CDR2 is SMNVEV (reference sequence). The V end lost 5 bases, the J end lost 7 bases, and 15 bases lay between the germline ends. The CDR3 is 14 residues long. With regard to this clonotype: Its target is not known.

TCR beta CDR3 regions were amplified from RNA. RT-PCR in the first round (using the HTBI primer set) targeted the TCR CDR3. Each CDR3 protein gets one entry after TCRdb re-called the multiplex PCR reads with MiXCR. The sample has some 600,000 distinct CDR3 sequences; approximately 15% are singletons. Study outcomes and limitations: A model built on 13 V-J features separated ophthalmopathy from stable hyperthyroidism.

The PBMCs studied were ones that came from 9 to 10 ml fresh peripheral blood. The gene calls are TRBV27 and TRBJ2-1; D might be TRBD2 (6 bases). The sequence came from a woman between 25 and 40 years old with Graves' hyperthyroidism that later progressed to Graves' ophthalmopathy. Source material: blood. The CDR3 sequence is CASSPRGNLNEQFF. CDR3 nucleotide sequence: TGTGCCAGCAGTCCTCGGGGGAACCTAAATGAGCAGTTCTTC.